Here is one T cell receptor beta chain with its context. These data belong to a study of CD8+CD57+ T cells in acquired aplastic anemia. The template for TCR beta VDJ and CDR3 sequence profiling was genomic DNA. TCRdb processed the reads anew with MiXCR; each CDR3 protein has one entry. Here the sample spans hundreds of thousands of distinct CDR3 sequences, roughly a third being singletons. In patients chosen for sequencing, flow cytometry had shown CD8+CD57+ cell expansion. Germline values: CDR1 DFQATT, CDR2 SNEGSKA (reference sequence). The CDR3 is 15 residues long. Trimming took 6 bases from V and 3 from J; bases not matched to a gene: 10.

The rearrangement uses TRBV20-1 and TRBJ2-5; 10 bases match TRBD1. This receptor was identified in a human donor with aplastic anemia. Sequencing was performed on sorted CD4+, CD8+, or CD8+CD57+ T cells (not recorded which) from PBMCs. The CDR3 DNA reads as TGCAGTGCGCATGGACAGGGGGTCGGTAAAGAGACCCAGTACTTC. Protein sequence: CSAHGQGVGKETQYF.